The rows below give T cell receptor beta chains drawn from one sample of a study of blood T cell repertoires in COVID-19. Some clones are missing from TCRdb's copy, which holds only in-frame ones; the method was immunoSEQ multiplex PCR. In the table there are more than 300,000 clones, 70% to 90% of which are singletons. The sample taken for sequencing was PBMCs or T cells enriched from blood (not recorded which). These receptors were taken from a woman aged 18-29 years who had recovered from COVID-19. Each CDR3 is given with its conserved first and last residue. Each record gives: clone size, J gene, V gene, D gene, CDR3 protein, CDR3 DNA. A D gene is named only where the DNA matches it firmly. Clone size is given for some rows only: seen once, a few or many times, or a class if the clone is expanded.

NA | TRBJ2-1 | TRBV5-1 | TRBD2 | CASSRGGGSYNEQFF | TGCGCCAGCAGCCGGGGCGGGGGCTCCTACAATGAGCAGTTCTTC
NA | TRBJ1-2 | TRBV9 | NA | CASSGLYGYTF | TGTGCCAGCAGCGGACTCTATGGCTACACCTTC
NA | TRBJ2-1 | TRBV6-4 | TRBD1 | CASRQGPSQGEQFF | TGTGCCAGCAGACAGGGGCCCTCACAGGGGGAGCAGTTCTTC
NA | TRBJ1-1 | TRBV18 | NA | CASSPRGGGNTEAFF | TGTGCCAGCTCACCAAGGGGCGGGGGTAACACTGAAGCTTTCTTT
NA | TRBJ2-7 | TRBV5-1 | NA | CASSFYGSEQYF | TGCGCCAGCAGCTTTTACGGGAGCGAGCAGTACTTC
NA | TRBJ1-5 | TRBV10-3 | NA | CAISGAGGNQPQHF | TGTGCCATCAGTGGGGCTGGAGGGAATCAGCCCCAGCATTTT
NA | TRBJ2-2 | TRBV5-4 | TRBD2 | CASSPGLAGLDGELFF | TGTGCCAGCAGTCCAGGACTAGCGGGGCTTGACGGGGAGCTGTTTTTT
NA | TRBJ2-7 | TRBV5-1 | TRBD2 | CASSSSGGSPYEQYF | TGCGCCAGCAGCTCCAGCGGGGGGAGCCCCTACGAGCAGTACTTC
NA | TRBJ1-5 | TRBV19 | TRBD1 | CASTGGQGPNQPQHF | TGTGCCAGTACCGGGGGACAGGGTCCCAATCAGCCCCAGCATTTT
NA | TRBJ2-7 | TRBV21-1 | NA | CASTPGLPYEQYF | TGTGCCAGCACGCCGGGATTGCCCTACGAGCAGTACTTC
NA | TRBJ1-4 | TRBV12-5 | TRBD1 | CASGADRETNEKLFF | TGTGCTAGTGGGGCTGACAGGGAAACTAATGAAAAACTGTTTTTT
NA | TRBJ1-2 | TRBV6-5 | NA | CASGQGRGYGYTF | TGTGCCAGCGGGCAAGGAAGGGGCTATGGCTACACCTTC
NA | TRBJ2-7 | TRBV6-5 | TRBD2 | CASSYGGGQEQYF | TGTGCCAGCAGTTACGGCGGGGGGCAAGAGCAGTACTTC
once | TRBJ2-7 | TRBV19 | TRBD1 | CASSHGQGSYEQYF | TGTGCCAGTAGTCACGGACAGGGCTCTTACGAGCAGTACTTC
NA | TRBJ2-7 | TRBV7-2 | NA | CASSLQGPPYEQYF | TGTGCCAGCAGCTTACAGGGGCCCCCCTACGAGCAGTACTTC
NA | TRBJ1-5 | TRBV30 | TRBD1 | CAWRQGAIYSNQPQHF | TGTGCCTGGAGACAGGGGGCCATATATAGCAATCAGCCCCAGCATTTT
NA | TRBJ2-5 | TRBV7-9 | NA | CASSPVNEETQYF | TGTGCCAGCAGCCCAGTCAACGAAGAGACCCAGTACTTC
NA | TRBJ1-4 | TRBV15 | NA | CATSRGEVDNEKLFF | TGTGCCACCAGCCGGGGAGAGGTCGACAATGAAAAACTGTTTTTT
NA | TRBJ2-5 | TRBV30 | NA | CAWSVFLSVGWQETQYF | TGTGCCTGGAGTGTATTTCTTAGTGTCGGGTGGCAAGAGACCCAGTACTTC
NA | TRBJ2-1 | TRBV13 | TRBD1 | CASSLAGTGKRGQQFF | TGTGCCAGCAGCTTAGCCGGGACAGGGAAGAGGGGCCAGCAGTTCTTC
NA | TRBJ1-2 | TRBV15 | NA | CATKAGETSYGYTF | TGTGCCACCAAGGCGGGGGAAACTAGCTATGGCTACACCTTC
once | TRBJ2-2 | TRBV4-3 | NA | CASSGGGELFF | TGCGCCAGCAGCGGCGGCGGGGAGCTGTTTTTT
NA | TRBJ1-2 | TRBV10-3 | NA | CAIRDGAYGYTF | TGTGCCATCAGAGACGGAGCCTATGGCTACACCTTC
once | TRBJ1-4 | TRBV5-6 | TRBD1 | CASSSDRGVATNEKLFF | TGTGCCAGCAGCTCCGACAGGGGAGTTGCAACTAATGAAAAACTGTTTTTT
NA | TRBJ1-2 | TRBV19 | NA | CASRSGKGDYGYTF | TGTGCCAGTAGGTCGGGTAAAGGGGACTATGGCTACACCTTC
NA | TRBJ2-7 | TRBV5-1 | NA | CASSSGGTHSYEQYF | TGCGCCAGCAGTTCGGGTGGGACTCACTCCTACGAGCAGTACTTC
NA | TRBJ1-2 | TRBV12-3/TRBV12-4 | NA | CASSLTGYGYTF | TGTGCCAGCAGTTTAACAGGTTATGGCTACACCTTC
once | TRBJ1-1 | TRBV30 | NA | CAWKSPGGPEAFF | TGTGCCTGGAAATCGCCGGGCGGGCCTGAAGCTTTCTTT
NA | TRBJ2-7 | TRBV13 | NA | CASSLDRMYEQYF | TGTGCCAGCAGCTTAGACAGAATGTACGAGCAGTACTTC
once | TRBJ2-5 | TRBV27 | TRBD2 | CASSLRGESGGRKETQYF | TGTGCCAGCAGTTTGCGCGGGGAGAGCGGGGGGCGAAAAGAGACCCAGTACTTC
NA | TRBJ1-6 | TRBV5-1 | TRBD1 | CASSIVAGGLNSPLHF | TGCGCCAGCAGCATAGTCGCAGGGGGCCTTAATTCACCCCTCCACTTT
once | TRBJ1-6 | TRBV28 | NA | CASSLTGGVSYNSPLHF | TGTGCCAGCAGTTTAACAGGTGGGGTTTCCTATAATTCACCCCTCCACTTT
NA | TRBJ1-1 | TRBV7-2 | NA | CASSLIHPDTEAFF | TGTGCCAGCAGCTTAATTCACCCAGACACTGAAGCTTTCTTT
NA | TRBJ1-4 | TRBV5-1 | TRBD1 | CASSLGGTAATNEKLFF | TGCGCCAGCAGCTTGGGGGGGACAGCCGCAACTAATGAAAAACTGTTTTTT
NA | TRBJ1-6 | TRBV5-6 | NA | CASSARRGRGSLHF | TGTGCCAGCAGCGCTAGACGCGGGCGGGGCTCCCTCCACTTT
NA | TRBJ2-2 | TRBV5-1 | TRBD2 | CASCLIGGSGELFF | TGCGCCAGCTGCCTCATCGGGGGGTCCGGGGAGCTGTTTTTT
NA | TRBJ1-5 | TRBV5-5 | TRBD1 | CASSAVSGTDNQPQHF | TGTGCCAGCAGCGCGGTATCCGGGACAGACAATCAGCCCCAGCATTTT
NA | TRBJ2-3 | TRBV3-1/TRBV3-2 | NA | CASSQDSSTDTQYF | TGTGCCAGCAGCCAAGACAGTAGCACAGATACGCAGTATTTT
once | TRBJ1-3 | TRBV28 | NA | CASSFPRGSGNTIYF | TGTGCCAGCAGTTTCCCCAGGGGCTCTGGAAACACCATATATTTT
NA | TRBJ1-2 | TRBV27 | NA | CASSLIGGTTNGYTF | TGTGCCAGCAGTTTAATCGGAGGGACGACAAATGGCTACACCTTC
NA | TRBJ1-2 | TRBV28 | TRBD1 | CASSLDRGTVNYGYTF | TGTGCCAGCAGTTTGGACAGGGGAACAGTTAACTATGGCTACACCTTC
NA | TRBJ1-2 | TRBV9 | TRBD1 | CASSLDREFYGYTF | TGTGCCAGCAGCCTGGACAGGGAATTCTATGGCTACACCTTC
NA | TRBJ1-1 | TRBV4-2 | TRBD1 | CASSQDPQGATNTEAFF | TGTGCCAGCAGCCAAGATCCCCAGGGGGCGACGAACACTGAAGCTTTCTTT
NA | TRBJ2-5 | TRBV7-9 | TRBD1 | CASSSQDRGLQETQYF | TGTGCCAGCAGCTCACAGGACAGGGGGCTCCAAGAGACCCAGTACTTC
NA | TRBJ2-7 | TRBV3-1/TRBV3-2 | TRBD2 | CASSQIPGGPLEQYF | TGTGCCAGCAGCCAAATCCCGGGGGGGCCCCTCGAGCAGTACTTC
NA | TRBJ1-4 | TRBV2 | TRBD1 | CASRNRGMANEKLFF | TGTGCCAGCAGAAACAGGGGAATGGCTAATGAAAAACTGTTTTTT
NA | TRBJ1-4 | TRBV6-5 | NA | CASSYSVGEKLFF | TGTGCCAGCAGTTACTCTGTCGGTGAAAAACTGTTTTTT
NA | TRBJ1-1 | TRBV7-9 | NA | CASRPETEAFF | TGTGCCAGCAGACCGGAGACTGAAGCTTTCTTT
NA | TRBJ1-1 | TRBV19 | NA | CASISRQGWVSAFF | TGTGCCAGTATTTCACGTCAGGGATGGGTATCGGCTTTCTTT
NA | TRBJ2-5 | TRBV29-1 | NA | CSVEESEVPQETQYF | TGCAGCGTTGAAGAATCGGAGGTCCCACAAGAGACCCAGTACTTC
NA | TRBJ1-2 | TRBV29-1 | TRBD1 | CSVRQGSNYGYTF | TGCAGCGTAAGACAGGGGTCAAACTATGGCTACACCTTC
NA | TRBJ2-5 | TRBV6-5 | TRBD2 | CASTKAGGMETQYF | TGTGCCAGCACCAAAGCGGGGGGCATGGAGACCCAGTACTTC
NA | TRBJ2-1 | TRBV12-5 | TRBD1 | CASGLAGTGGNNEQFF | TGTGCTAGTGGTTTGGCCGGGACAGGGGGCAACAATGAGCAGTTCTTC
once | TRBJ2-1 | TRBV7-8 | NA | CASSFGQYNEQFF | TGTGCCAGCAGCTTTGGACAGTACAATGAGCAGTTCTTC
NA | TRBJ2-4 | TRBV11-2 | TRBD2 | CASSSLSGGPSKNIQYF | TGTGCCAGCAGCTCCCTTTCGGGGGGGCCTTCCAAAAACATTCAGTACTTC
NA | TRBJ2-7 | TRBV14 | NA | CASSQNRVGWEQYF | TGTGCCAGCAGCCAAAACAGGGTAGGATGGGAGCAGTACTTC
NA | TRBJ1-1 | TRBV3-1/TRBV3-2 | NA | CASSQYQNMNTEAFF | TGTGCCAGCAGCCAATATCAGAACATGAACACTGAAGCTTTCTTT